One and the same sample provided the 4 T cell receptor beta chains below, sequenced in a study of T cell repertoires in cytomegalovirus infection. One entry per CDR3 protein results from TCRdb running MiXCR on the reads. Of roughly 180,000 distinct CDR3 sequences in the sample, under 30% were seen once. The specimen was PBMCs. The receptor set was obtained from a human donor in good health (CMV status not recorded). Some clones in this sample may be carry-over from other donors' samples.

The chain carries TRBV6-1 and TRBJ2-3; 8 positions agree with TRBD2. This CDR3 has 14 residues. CDR1 is MNHNS and CDR2 is SASEGT in the germline V gene. The V gene end was trimmed by 5 bases and the J gene end by 4 bases; junction bases not matched to a gene: 5. The CDR3 coding sequence is TGTGCCAGCAGTTACGGGGGGGTTTCAGATACGCAGTATTTT. As protein: CASSYGGVSDTQYF.

This clonotype occurred many times. V usage is TRBV7-2 and J usage is TRBJ1-2, with no clear D. The CDR3 totals 17 residues. V was shortened by 1 base and J by 6 bases, with 21 bases between the two germline ends. The V gene's germline CDR1 is SGHTA and CDR2 FQGNSA. For the CDR3, the DNA is TGTGCCAGCAGCTTAGTATTAGACCCGATTCTCGGGGATGGCTACACCTTC. It is translated as CASSLVLDPILGDGYTF.

V and J are TRBV12-5 and TRBJ1-1, with D tentatively TRBD1 (6 bases). There are 15 residues in the CDR3. Germline V gene data show CDR1 as LGHNT and CDR2 as FRNRAP. V was pared by 8 bases and J by 1 base, with 17 bases between. As DNA, the CDR3 is TGTGCTAGTCTGAGGACCTCAGGGGCGAACACTGAAGCTTTCTTT. Translation: CASLRTSGANTEAFF.

This sequence joins TRBV6-5 and TRBJ2-1, with 8 bases that match TRBD1. This CDR3 has 14 residues. Germline V gene data show CDR1 as MNHEY and CDR2 as SVGAGI. Trimming removed 5 bases from V and 6 bases from J; junction bases left unmatched: 6. The CDR3 sequence: CASSGTGFGNEQFF. CDR3 nucleotide sequence: TGTGCCAGCAGTGGGACAGGTTTTGGCAATGAGCAGTTCTTC.